This is a list of T cell receptor beta chains from one sample in a study of shared clonotypes between healthy human individuals. Repertoires were generated with immunoSEQ multiplex PCR, while TCRdb's copy carries only in-frame clones and drops some. The top ten clones hold about 1.5% of a sample with about a million clones, more than 60% of them seen once. The sequencing input was memory CD4+ T cells sorted from blood. These receptors were obtained from a man aged 18 to 35 in good health. CDR3s include the opening cysteine and the closing phenylalanine or tryptophan. Each record gives: clone size, J gene, D gene, V gene, CDR3 protein, CDR3 DNA. A D gene is named only where the DNA matches it firmly. Size values are once, few and many counts, or a class for expanded clones, and some rows have none.

NA | TRBJ2-5 | NA | TRBV6-5 | CASRGLGRETQYF | TGTGCCAGCAGAGGACTGGGCCGGGAGACCCAGTACTTC
NA | TRBJ1-1 | NA | TRBV12-5 | CASGLVGEAFF | TGTGCTAGTGGTTTGGTCGGTGAAGCTTTCTTT
NA | TRBJ2-1 | TRBD2 | TRBV7-8 | CASSVSGGAGSGEQFF | TGTGCCAGCAGCGTTAGCGGGGGGGCTGGATCTGGCGAGCAGTTCTTC
once | TRBJ1-2 | TRBD1 | TRBV2 | CASSEKGTGTLGYTF | TGTGCCAGCAGTGAAAAGGGGACAGGGACCCTTGGCTACACCTTC
NA | TRBJ2-7 | NA | TRBV11-2 | CASSLGSGSLYF | TGTGCCAGCAGCTTAGGGTCGGGTAGTTTGTACTTC
NA | TRBJ2-6 | TRBD1 | TRBV27 | CASSLSTGTGGSGANVLTF | TGTGCCAGCAGTTTATCGACCGGGACAGGGGGCTCTGGGGCCAACGTCCTGACTTTC
NA | TRBJ1-1 | NA | TRBV6-5 | CAGRLNTEAFF | TGTGCCGGGAGACTGAACACTGAAGCTTTCTTT
NA | TRBJ1-2 | TRBD1 | TRBV7-2 | CASSLAGQTLYGYTF | TGTGCCAGCAGCTTAGCGGGACAGACCCTCTATGGCTACACCTTC
NA | TRBJ2-7 | TRBD1 | TRBV5-4 | CASSSSGTGTFEQYF | TGTGCCAGCAGCTCGTCCGGGACAGGAACTTTCGAGCAGTACTTC
few | TRBJ2-7 | NA | TRBV27 | CASSPSSSYEQYF | TGTGCCAGCAGCCCCTCTAGCTCCTACGAGCAGTACTTC
NA | TRBJ1-1 | NA | TRBV5-1 | CASSWTENTEAFF | TGCGCCAGCAGCTGGACAGAGAACACTGAAGCTTTCTTT
NA | TRBJ2-2 | TRBD2 | TRBV10-3 | CASQTSGPNTGELFF | TGTGCCTCCCAGACTAGCGGGCCGAACACCGGGGAGCTGTTTTTT
NA | TRBJ2-3 | TRBD2 | TRBV18 | CASSPMTSATDTQYF | TGTGCCAGCTCACCGATGACTAGCGCCACAGATACGCAGTATTTT
NA | TRBJ2-5 | TRBD2 | TRBV6-5 | CASTRTSGGDGTQYF | TGTGCCAGCACGCGGACTAGCGGGGGGGACGGGACCCAGTACTTC
NA | TRBJ1-4 | NA | TRBV10-3 | CAISESEDEKLFF | TGTGCCATCAGTGAGTCGGAGGATGAAAAACTGTTTTTT
few | TRBJ2-1 | NA | TRBV7-2 | CASSVGSSAYNEQFF | TGTGCCAGCAGCGTCGGGAGCTCCGCTTACAATGAGCAGTTCTTC
NA | TRBJ2-1 | NA | TRBV27 | CASRSSGAGGNNEQFF | TGTGCCAGCAGGAGCTCAGGGGCCGGGGGGAACAATGAGCAGTTCTTC
NA | TRBJ1-2 | TRBD1 | TRBV9 | CASSVGTGRGGYTF | TGTGCCAGCAGCGTAGGGACAGGGCGGGGTGGCTACACCTTC
NA | TRBJ1-2 | NA | TRBV19 | CASKTPNRGALNYGYTF | TGTGCCAGTAAAACCCCTAACCGGGGGGCCCTTAACTATGGCTACACCTTC
NA | TRBJ2-3 | TRBD2 | TRBV5-4 | CASSLGLAGADTQYF | TGTGCCAGCAGCTTGGGACTAGCGGGGGCAGATACGCAGTATTTT
NA | TRBJ1-6 | NA | TRBV28 | CASRAGSINSPLHF | TGTGCCAGCAGGGCAGGGTCTATTAATTCACCCCTCCACTTT
NA | TRBJ2-4 | TRBD1 | TRBV6-1 | CASTGGTGKLDIQYF | TGTGCCAGCACGGGCGGGACAGGGAAGTTAGACATTCAGTACTTC
NA | TRBJ2-3 | NA | TRBV4-1 | CASSQIRQGGGADTQYF | TGCGCCAGCAGCCAGATTAGACAGGGAGGAGGGGCAGATACGCAGTATTTT
NA | TRBJ2-3 | TRBD1 | TRBV30 | CAWDRGPDTQYF | TGTGCCTGGGACAGGGGCCCAGATACGCAGTATTTT
NA | TRBJ2-5 | NA | TRBV2 | CASVREISQETQYF | TGTGCCAGCGTCCGGGAAATAAGTCAAGAGACCCAGTACTTC
once | TRBJ2-5 | NA | TRBV5-4 | CASSQDALQETQYF | TGTGCCAGCAGTCAAGACGCACTCCAAGAGACCCAGTACTTC
NA | TRBJ2-7 | NA | TRBV5-1 | CASGIDGSSYEQYF | TGCGCCAGCGGCATAGACGGGAGCTCCTACGAGCAGTACTTC
NA | TRBJ2-1 | TRBD1 | TRBV11-3 | CASSLAYGTGNNEQFF | TGTGCCAGCAGCTTAGCATACGGGACAGGGAACAATGAGCAGTTCTTC
NA | TRBJ2-1 | TRBD2 | TRBV7-6 | CASSFGLAVVNEQFF | TGTGCCAGCAGCTTCGGACTAGCGGTCGTCAATGAGCAGTTCTTC
NA | TRBJ2-2 | NA | TRBV7-2 | CASSSVTANTGELFF | TGTGCCAGCAGCTCCGTGACCGCGAACACCGGGGAGCTGTTTTTT
NA | TRBJ1-1 | TRBD1 | TRBV7-2 | CASSVDRGLSTEAFF | TGTGCCAGCAGCGTGGACAGGGGGCTGAGCACTGAAGCTTTCTTT
once | TRBJ2-7 | NA | TRBV5-1 | CASSVSYEQYF | TGCGCCAGCAGCGTAAGCTACGAGCAGTACTTC
few | TRBJ1-1 | NA | TRBV29-1 | CSVVPLGREAFF | TGCAGCGTTGTACCCCTAGGGCGTGAAGCTTTCTTT
NA | TRBJ2-7 | NA | TRBV7-2 | CASSLSGLSHYEQYF | TGTGCCAGCAGCTTAAGCGGCCTGTCACACTACGAGCAGTACTTC
NA | TRBJ2-3 | NA | TRBV7-2 | CASSLKYAGGQYF | TGTGCCAGCAGCTTAAAGTACGCGGGTGGGCAGTATTTT
once | TRBJ1-1 | NA | TRBV6-1 | CASHDFGMNTEAFF | TGTGCCAGCCACGATTTCGGCATGAACACTGAAGCTTTCTTT
NA | TRBJ2-4 | TRBD1 | TRBV29-1 | CSVDTTGDKNIQYF | TGCAGCGTTGATACGACAGGGGACAAAAACATTCAGTACTTC
NA | TRBJ1-2 | NA | TRBV2 | CASNTGTYGYTF | TGTGCCAGCAACACAGGGACCTATGGCTACACCTTC
NA | TRBJ1-3 | NA | TRBV30 | CASGSRQGINTIYF | TGTGCCTCGGGCTCCAGGCAGGGGATAAACACCATATATTTT
NA | TRBJ1-5 | TRBD1 | TRBV28 | CASSSRQGYQPQHF | TGTGCCAGCAGTTCGAGACAGGGGTATCAGCCCCAGCATTTT
few | TRBJ1-5 | NA | TRBV30 | CAWSPIAASAQHF | TGTGCCTGGAGTCCTATAGCGGCATCAGCCCAGCATTTT
NA | TRBJ2-7 | NA | TRBV7-2 | CASSRTGGGQNSHSYEQYF | TGTGCCAGCAGCCGAACGGGTGGGGGGCAGAACTCCCACTCTTACGAGCAGTACTTC
NA | TRBJ2-1 | NA | TRBV5-6 | CASSLGGGLEQFF | TGTGCCAGCAGCTTGGGTGGGGGCCTTGAGCAGTTCTTC
NA | TRBJ2-5 | TRBD2 | TRBV5-1 | CASSLTSGMQETQYF | TGCGCCAGCAGCCTGACTAGCGGGATGCAAGAGACCCAGTACTTC
NA | TRBJ1-1 | TRBD1 | TRBV4-2 | CASSLRGGTGSEAFF | TGTGCCAGCAGCTTGCGGGGCGGGACAGGGTCTGAAGCTTTCTTT
NA | TRBJ2-5 | NA | TRBV2 | CASSDQGTRETQYF | TGTGCCAGCAGTGATCAAGGTACTAGGGAGACCCAGTACTTC
NA | TRBJ2-3 | NA | TRBV7-2 | CASSRTATDTQYF | TGTGCCAGCAGCCGTACAGCCACAGATACGCAGTATTTT
few | TRBJ1-1 | NA | TRBV19 | CASSKGSDMNTEAFF | TGTGCCAGTAGTAAAGGCAGTGATATGAACACTGAAGCTTTCTTT
NA | TRBJ2-7 | TRBD2 | TRBV19 | CASSPTSGNSYEQYF | TGTGCCAGTAGTCCGACTAGCGGGAATTCCTACGAGCAGTACTTC
NA | TRBJ2-1 | TRBD2 | TRBV4-1 | CASSQGSLASGSRQFF | TGCGCCAGCAGCCAAGGTTCGCTGGCTAGCGGGAGTCGGCAGTTCTTC
NA | TRBJ2-2 | NA | TRBV6-1 | CASRPPANTGELFF | TGTGCCAGCAGACCTCCAGCGAACACCGGGGAGCTGTTTTTT